The 7 T cell receptor beta chains reported below all come from one sample, sequenced in a study of read filtering for tumor transcriptome and immune sequencing. This library used about 400 ng RNA and molecular barcoded adaptors spanning alpha/delta and beta/gamma chains. TCRdb recomputed calls from the reads with MiXCR, one row per CDR3 protein. The sample lists roughly 49,000 distinct CDR3 sequences; 20% were seen once. The sequencing sample was made of a population of CD138-negative cells sorted from bone marrow. These receptors were obtained from a donor at least 40 years old with multiple myeloma.

This clonotype was counted ten times or more. The genes are TRBV20-1 and TRBJ1-1; maybe TRBD1 (5 bases). Trimming left V 3 bases short and J 1 base short, with 6 bases between. CDR3 length: 12 residues. Germline V CDR1 and CDR2: DFQATT, SNEGSKA (reference sequence). CDR3 sequence: CSARGPNTEAFF. DNA of the CDR3: TGCAGTGCTAGGGGACCGAACACTGAAGCTTTCTTT.

This clonotype appeared a few times. J is TRBJ2-2 and V is TRBV5-1; 12 positions agree with TRBD1. CDR3 length: 15 amino acids. V gave up 7 bases and J gave up 4 bases; unmatched junction bases: 5. Germline V gives CDR1 SGHRS, CDR2 YFSETQ. The CDR3 here is CASGTGGYSTGELFF. The DNA of the CDR3 is TGCGCCAGCGGGACAGGGGGCTACTCCACCGGGGAGCTGTTTTTT.

The sample holds many counts of this clonotype. The chain employs TRBV7-9 and TRBJ2-7; tentatively, D is TRBD1 or TRBD2 (5 bases each). This CDR3 region has 12 residues. The germline V gene encodes CDR1 SEHNR and CDR2 FQNEAQ (reference sequence). V was pared by 1 base and J by 5 bases, with 6 bases between. In DNA form, the CDR3 reads TGTGCCAGCAGCTTAGGAGGGGACGAGCAGTACTTC. This codes for CASSLGGDEQYF.

This clonotype showed up just once. A much larger clone sits a single nucleotide away, making a read error possible. The chain carries TRBV11-2 and TRBJ1-2; the match to TRBD1 covers 7 bases. The CDR3 spans 17 residues. CDR1 and CDR2 from the germline V gene are SGHAT and FQNNGV. Germline trimming cut 5 bases from V and 0 bases from J; bases unmatched to any gene: 12. This CDR3 reads CASSRYPTGFTNYGYTF. CDR3 sequence (DNA): TGTGCCAGCAGCCGATATCCGACAGGGTTTACTAACTATGGCTACACCTTC. The entire variable domain, with the rest obtained from reference TRBV11-2 and TRBJ1-2, is as follows: EAGVAQSPRYKIIEKRQSVAFWCNPISGHATLYWYQQILGQGPKLLIQFQNNGVVDDSQLPKDRFSAERLKGVDSTLKIQPAKLEDSAVYLCASSRYPTGFTNYGYTFGSGTRLTVV.

As for this clonotype: One junction end disagrees with the germline gene, perhaps due to a read error. The V gene is TRBV24-1, the J gene TRBJ2-5; D might be TRBD2 (5 bases). CDR1 KGHDR and CDR2 SFDVKD come from the germline V gene. The CDR3 consists of 13 residues. CDR3: CATAGVGQESQYF. DNA of the CDR3: TGTGCCACCGCCGGGGTAGGCCAAGAGTCCCAGTACTTC.

This chain links TRBV7-2 with TRBJ2-5, with no clear D. V was trimmed by 5 bases and J by 1 base, leaving 14 bases between them. This CDR3 comprises 15 residues. Germline V CDR1 and CDR2: SGHTA, FQGNSA. CDR3 residues: CASSRSSWPQETQYF. The CDR3 coding sequence is TGTGCCAGCAGCCGATCGAGTTGGCCCCAAGAGACCCAGTACTTC.

The V and J genes are TRBV4-1 and TRBJ2-5; perhaps TRBD1 as D (6 bases). Germline values: CDR1 MGHRA, CDR2 YSYEKL. The CDR3 consists of 16 residues. V was clipped by 3 bases and J by 0 bases, with 14 bases between them. DNA for the CDR3: TGCGCCAGCAGCCATGACTGGCAGGGGTACCAAGAGACCCAGTACTTC. This encodes CASSHDWQGYQETQYF.